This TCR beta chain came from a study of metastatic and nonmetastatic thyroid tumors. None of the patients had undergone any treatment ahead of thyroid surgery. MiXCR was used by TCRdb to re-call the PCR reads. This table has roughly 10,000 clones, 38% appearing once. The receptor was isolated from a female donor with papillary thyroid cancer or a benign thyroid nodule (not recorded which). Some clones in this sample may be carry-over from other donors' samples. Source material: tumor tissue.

The CDR3 reads CASGVQYSSGSYNEQFF. The CDR3 DNA reads TGTGCCAGCGGGGTCCAATACTCCAGCGGATCCTACAATGAGCAGTTCTTC. The chain joins TRBV6-2 or TRBV6-3 to TRBJ2-1; tentatively, D is TRBD2 (5 bases). This CDR3 is 17 amino acids long. CDR1 is MNHEY and CDR2 is SVGEGT in the germline V gene. V was cut by 8 bases and J by 1 base, with 21 bases left in between.